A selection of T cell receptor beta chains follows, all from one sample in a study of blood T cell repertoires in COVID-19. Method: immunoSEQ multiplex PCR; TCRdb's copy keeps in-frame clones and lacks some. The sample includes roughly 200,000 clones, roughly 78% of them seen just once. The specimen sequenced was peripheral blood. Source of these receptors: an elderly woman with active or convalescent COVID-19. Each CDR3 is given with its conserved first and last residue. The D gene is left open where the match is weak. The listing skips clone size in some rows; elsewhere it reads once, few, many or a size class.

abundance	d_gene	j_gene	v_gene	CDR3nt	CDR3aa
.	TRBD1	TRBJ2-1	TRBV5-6	TGTGCCAGCAGCAAGACAGGGGGGGCTATCTACAATGAGCAGTTCTTC	CASSKTGGAIYNEQFF
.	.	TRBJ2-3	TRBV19	TGTGCCAGTAGTTCGCTCCCACGGCGGGGAGGCACAGATACGCAGTATTTT	CASSSLPRRGGTDTQYF
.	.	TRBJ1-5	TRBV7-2	TGTGCCAGCAGCAAACCCCTTACTAATCAGCCCCAGCATTTT	CASSKPLTNQPQHF
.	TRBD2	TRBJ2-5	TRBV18	TGTGCCAGCTCACCTCCGGGACTAGGGGTGGAGACCCAGTACTTC	CASSPPGLGVETQYF
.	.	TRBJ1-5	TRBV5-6	TGTGCCAGCAGCTTGAGGGGTAATCAGCCCCAGCATTTT	CASSLRGNQPQHF
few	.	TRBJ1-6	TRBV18	TGTGCCAGCTCACTCAGGGATAATTCACCCCTCCACTTT	CASSLRDNSPLHF
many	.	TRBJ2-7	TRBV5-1	TGCGCCAGCAGCCGTACCCCCGGTCAATCCACCGAGCAGTACTTC	CASSRTPGQSTEQYF
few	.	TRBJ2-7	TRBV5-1	TGCGCCAGCAGCTGGGAACAGGGTTACGAGCAGTACTTC	CASSWEQGYEQYF
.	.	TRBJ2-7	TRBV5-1	TGCGCCAGCAGCTCAAACCGACAGACCCACGAGCAGTACTTC	CASSSNRQTHEQYF
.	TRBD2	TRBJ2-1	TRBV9	TGTGCCAGCAGCGTAGGAGGCGGGGGGACTTACAATGAGCAGTTCTTC	CASSVGGGGTYNEQFF
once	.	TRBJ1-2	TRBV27	TGTGCCAGCAGTTCCACAGGGACCTATGGCTACACCTTC	CASSSTGTYGYTF
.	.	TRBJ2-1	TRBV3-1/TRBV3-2	TGTGCCAGCAGCTATGGCACAGGGAACCAGCAGTTCTTC	CASSYGTGNQQFF
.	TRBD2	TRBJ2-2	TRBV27	TGTGCCAGCCACCTAGCGGGGGCCCAGAACACCGGGGAGCTGTTTTTT	CASHLAGAQNTGELFF
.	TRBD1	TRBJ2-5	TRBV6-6	TGTGCCAGCAGTTCCCGCAGGGGGCATTCGGAGACCCAGTACTTC	CASSSRRGHSETQYF
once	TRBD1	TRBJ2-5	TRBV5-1	TGCGCCAGCAGCTTGTTGCCCGGGACAGGAGTCCAAGAGACCCAGTACTTC	CASSLLPGTGVQETQYF
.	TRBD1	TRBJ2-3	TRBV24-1	TGTGCCACCAGTGATTTAACAGGGGGAAAGTCAGATACGCAGTATTTT	CATSDLTGGKSDTQYF
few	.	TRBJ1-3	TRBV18	TGTGCCAGCTCACCAGGCGCCGGACAGCCTTACTCTGGAAACACCATATATTTT	CASSPGAGQPYSGNTIYF
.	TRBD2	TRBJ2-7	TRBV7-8	TGTGCCAGCAGCCACCAGCGGGGGGAGGTCTACGAGCAGTACTTC	CASSHQRGEVYEQYF
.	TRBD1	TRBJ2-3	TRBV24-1	TGTGCCACCAGTGAAGGGGACAGGGGACTTAGCACAGATACGCAGTATTTT	CATSEGDRGLSTDTQYF
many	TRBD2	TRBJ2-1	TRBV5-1	TGCGCCAGCAGCCATGAACTAGCGGAGACCTACAATGAGCAGTTCTTC	CASSHELAETYNEQFF
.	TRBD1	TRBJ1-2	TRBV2	TGTGCCAGCAGTGTAGGCCGGACAGGGTCCGGCTACACCTTC	CASSVGRTGSGYTF
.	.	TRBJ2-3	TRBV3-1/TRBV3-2	TGTGCCAGCAGCCAAGATTCCTATCCTAGCAGTTACACAGATACGCAGTATTTT	CASSQDSYPSSYTDTQYF
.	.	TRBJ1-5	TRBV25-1	TGTGCCAGGGTATGGCAGGGCGGTCAGCCCCAGCATTTT	CARVWQGGQPQHF
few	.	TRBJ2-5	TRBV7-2	TGTGCCAGCGGCAGGGGCGCCACGGAGACCCAGTACTTC	CASGRGATETQYF
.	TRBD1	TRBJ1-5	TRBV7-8	TGTGCCAGCAGCTTCGATAGACAGGGGGCATTTGAACGCAATCAGCCCCAGCATTTT	CASSFDRQGAFERNQPQHF
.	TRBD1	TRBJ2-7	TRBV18	TGTGCCAGCTCACCATCGGCGACAGGGGGCAACGAGCAGTACTTC	CASSPSATGGNEQYF
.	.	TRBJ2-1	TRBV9	TGTGCCAGCACCCTTTCAGCCTCGGGATACAATGAGCAGTTCTTC	CASTLSASGYNEQFF
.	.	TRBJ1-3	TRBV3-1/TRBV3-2	TGTGCCAGCAGCCAAAAAAGGGGAACTGGAAACACCATATATTTT	CASSQKRGTGNTIYF
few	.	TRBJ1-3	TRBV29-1	TGCAGCGTGCTAGGAAGTACTGGAAACACCATATATTTT	CSVLGSTGNTIYF
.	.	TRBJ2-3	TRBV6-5	TGTGCCAGCAGCTATGACAGGTTCACAGATACGCAGTATTTT	CASSYDRFTDTQYF
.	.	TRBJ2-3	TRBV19	TGTGCCAGTAGTAGAGGAATACAGGCCAGGGTGGCAGATACGCAGTATTTT	CASSRGIQARVADTQYF
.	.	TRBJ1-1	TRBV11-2	TGTGCCAGCAGCCTCATGGGTGGAGGTGAAGCTTTCTTT	CASSLMGGGEAFF
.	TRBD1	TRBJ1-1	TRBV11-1	TGTGCCAGCAGCCGAACCGGGACAGGGGTCACTGAAGCTTTCTTT	CASSRTGTGVTEAFF
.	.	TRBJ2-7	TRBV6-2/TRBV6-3	TGTGCCAGCAGCACACTACCGGGGTTGAAATACGAGCAGTACTTC	CASSTLPGLKYEQYF
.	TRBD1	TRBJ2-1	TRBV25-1	TGTGCCAGCAGTGAATGGGCAGGGGGTGGGGATGAGCAGTTCTTC	CASSEWAGGGDEQFF
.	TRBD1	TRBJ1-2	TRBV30	TGTGCCTGGAGTCCACGGACAGGGGGCATTTGGGGCTATGGCTACACCTTC	CAWSPRTGGIWGYGYTF